The clone carrying this T cell receptor beta chain turned up a few times. Its antigen is not known. This entry belongs to a study of molecular identifiers for immune sequencing clone quantification. The use of previously described methods and listed TCR primers produced the bulk TCR libraries. TCRdb ran MiXCR on the PCR reads and lists one entry per CDR3 protein. Among 50,000 to 70,000 distinct CDR3 sequences listed, roughly 18% were seen once. From about 19,000 to 1,100,000 sorted cells, naive CD8 libraries were generated with 10%, 30% or 50% RNA. The CDR3 length is 15 residues. Between the trimmed V and J ends, which lost 1 base and 7 bases, there was a span of 16 bases. Germline V gene lookup returns CDR1 SEHNR and CDR2 FQNEAQ (reference sequence). General study results and limits: Spiked Jurkat TCR RNA originating from one cell could reportedly be identified amid some 950,000 naive cells.

V is TRBV7-9 and J is TRBJ1-1; D possibly corresponds to TRBD1 (5 bases). This TCR was sampled from a human donor in good health. Some libraries in this study had Jurkat cell RNA spiked in. Material for sequencing was naive CD8+ T cells from blood, with Jurkat cell RNA spiked in. The sample's subset: FACS-sorted CD8+CD4-CCR7+CD45RA+ naive T cells. The DNA for the CDR3 is TGTGCCAGCAGCTTAGGCCCCTCCGACAGAGGTGAAGCTTTCTTT. This sequence encodes CASSLGPSDRGEAFF. The full variable domain, with the rest looked up from reference TRBV7-9 and TRBJ1-1, is DTGVSQNPRHKITKRGQNVTFRCDPISEHNRLYWYRQTLGQGPEFLTYFQNEAQLEKSRLLSDRFSAERPKGSFSTLEIQRTEQGDSAMYLCASSLGPSDRGEAFFGQGTRLTVV.